These 27 T cell receptor beta chains share one sample of origin, sequenced in a study of blood T cell repertoires in COVID-19. Assay used: immunoSEQ multiplex PCR; TCRdb lists only in-frame clones, some missing. The data show 250,000 to 300,000 clones, with 90% seen just once and 1.1% held by the top ten. The specimen sequenced was PBMCs or T cells enriched from blood (not recorded which). These receptors all stem from a woman aged 25 to 39 who had recovered from COVID-19.

The chain recombines TRBV7-2 with TRBJ1-2; 8 nucleotides align to TRBD1. CDR3 length: 14 amino acids. V lost 5 bases and J lost 6; bases outside the gene matches: 8. Germline V lookup: CDR1 SGHTA, CDR2 FQGNSA. The DNA for the CDR3 is TGTGCCAGCAGCGGCCTGACAGGGGTTCATGGCTACACCTTC. This gives the protein CASSGLTGVHGYTF.

The V call is TRBV3-1 (or the pseudogene TRBV3-2), the J call TRBJ2-2, with 14 bases lining up with TRBD2. V dropped 4 bases and J dropped 4; count of bases not matched to a gene: 14. There are 20 residues in the CDR3. Germline V gene sequence: CDR1 LGHDT, CDR2 YNNKEL (reference sequence). CDR3 region: CASSPSNSGLAGGSTGELFF. The CDR3 nucleotides are TGTGCCAGCAGCCCATCAAATTCTGGACTAGCGGGAGGTAGCACCGGGGAGCTGTTTTTT.

The V and J genes are TRBV28 and TRBJ1-6; 9 bases align to TRBD1. CDR1 MDHEN and CDR2 SYDVKM come from the germline V gene. The CDR3 runs 14 residues. J gave up 6 bases and V 6 bases, and 3 bases lay outside the gene matches. In nucleotides, the CDR3 is TGTGCCAGCAGCCGGGACAGGGCTAATTCACCCCTCCACTTT. Translating gives CASSRDRANSPLHF. The variable domain in full, with the rest retrieved from reference TRBV28 and TRBJ1-6, is DVKVTQSSRYLVKRTGEKVFLECVQDMDHENMFWYRQDPGLGLRLIYFSYDVKMKEKGDIPEGYSVSREKKERFSLILESASTNQTSMYLCASSRDRANSPLHFGNGTRLTVT.

The chain employs TRBV19 and TRBJ2-6; no definite D call. Germline CDR1 and CDR2: LNHDA and SQIVND (reference sequence). Trimming left V 4 bases short and J 3 bases short, with 10 bases between. There are 15 residues in the CDR3. The chain's CDR3 is CASSNSGLGANVLTF. The CDR3 bases are TGTGCCAGTAGTAACTCCGGTCTTGGGGCCAACGTCCTGACTTTC.

The chain couples TRBV9 to TRBJ2-2; 7 positions agree with TRBD1. V shed 3 bases, J shed 2 bases, and the junction held 4 bases outside the gene matches. CDR1 and CDR2 from the germline V gene are SGDLS and YYNGEE. The CDR3 totals 15 residues. The CDR3: CASSAQGRNTGELFF. The CDR3 nucleotides are TGTGCCAGCAGCGCACAGGGGCGCAACACCGGGGAGCTGTTTTTT.

Concerning this clone itself: Other DNA sequences in this specimen translate into the identical CDR3. The rearrangement uses TRBV18 and TRBJ1-1, with a tentative D call TRBD1 (5 bases). This CDR3 spans 14 amino acids. The V end lost 2 bases, the J end lost 3 bases, and 10 bases lay between the germline ends. CDR1 is KGHSH, CDR2 LQKENI, per germline. The CDR3: CASSPTGGDTEAFF. CDR3 nucleotide sequence: TGTGCCAGCTCACCAACGGGGGGGGACACTGAAGCTTTCTTT.

This clone was recorded once. This chain links TRBV2 with TRBJ2-7; D remains ambiguous. V shed 2 bases and J shed 6 bases, with 14 bases lying between them. The CDR3 contains 14 residues. Germline loops: CDR1 SNHLY, CDR2 FYNNEI. This CDR3 reads CASSENLRFSEQYF. The CDR3 DNA follows: TGTGCCAGCAGTGAAAATCTTCGCTTCAGCGAGCAGTACTTC.

The rearrangement joins TRBV7-8 to TRBJ1-4, with TRBD1 matching over 9 bases. The CDR3 consists of 16 residues. Germline CDR1 and CDR2: SGHVS and FQNEAQ. J gave up 9 bases and V 2 bases, and 10 bases lay outside the gene matches. The CDR3 here is CASSLLGGQGTQKLFF. CDR3 nucleotide sequence: TGTGCCAGCAGCTTATTGGGGGGACAGGGTACTCAAAAACTGTTTTTT.

V and J are TRBV28 and TRBJ2-6; TRBD1 matches 8 bases. In germline, CDR1 is MDHEN, CDR2 SYDVKM. V gave up 7 bases and J gave up 4 bases; unmatched junction bases: 15. The CDR3 has 18 residues. Here the CDR3 DNA reads TGTGCCAGCACTATTGCCAGGGGGCGGATGTTAGGGGCCAACGTCCTGACTTTC. This codes for CASTIARGRMLGANVLTF.

The gene calls are TRBV28 and TRBJ2-7; D not certain. The V end lost 3 bases, the J end lost 0 bases, and 6 bases lay between the germline ends. Germline V gene lookup returns CDR1 MDHEN and CDR2 SYDVKM. This CDR3 comprises 13 residues. The CDR3 bases are TGTGCCAGCAGTTTCTCGAGCTCCTACGAGCAGTACTTC. It encodes CASSFSSSYEQYF.

The chain employs TRBV7-9 and TRBJ2-1, with D perhaps matching TRBD1 (6 bases). Looked up from germline, CDR1 is SEHNR and CDR2 is FQNEAQ (reference sequence). V was pared by 3 bases and J by 5 bases, with 11 bases between. This CDR3 is built from 14 residues. The CDR3 spells CASSLTGWDNEQFF. The CDR3, as DNA: TGTGCCAGCAGCTTGACAGGTTGGGACAATGAGCAGTTCTTC.

The chain recombines TRBV5-1 with TRBJ2-2; no clear D gene. With 4 bases removed from V and 2 bases from J, the gap between germline ends came to 15 bases. There are 16 residues in the CDR3. CDR1 is SGHRS and CDR2 is YFSETQ in the germline V gene. The CDR3 DNA reads TGCGCCAGCAGCATTCCTCATGCCACAAACACCGGGGAGCTGTTTTTT. Translation gives CASSIPHATNTGELFF.

This chain links TRBV4-3 with TRBJ1-1; D possibly corresponds to TRBD1 (6 bases). This CDR3 spans 16 amino acids. Trimming cost V 4 bases and J 4 bases, with 19 bases left between them. The germline CDR1 and CDR2 sequences are LGHNA and YSLEER. DNA of the CDR3: TGCGCCAGCAGCCTCCTATACCCAGGGGTCGGCACTGAAGCTTTCTTT. This sequence encodes CASSLLYPGVGTEAFF.

This clone was detected only once. The CDR3 DNA reads TGTGCCAGCAGTTCCCACAGGGGTGCAACTAATGAAAAACTGTTTTTT. This translates into CASSSHRGATNEKLFF. V gene TRBV6-5 combines with J gene TRBJ1-4; TRBD1 aligns across 7 bases. The CDR3 runs to 16 residues. Trimming removed 4 bases from V and 0 bases from J; junction bases left unmatched: 5. Germline-derived CDR1 and CDR2 are MNHEY and SVGAGI.

The table lists this clone with a count of one. The chain links TRBV5-8 to TRBJ1-4; the match to TRBD1 covers 10 bases. Germline V CDR1 and CDR2: SGHTS, YDEGEE. After removal of 4 bases from V and 8 bases from J, the junction contained 8 bases not matched to a gene. The CDR3 extends over 15 amino acids. The CDR3: CASSPAGTGDEKLFF. The CDR3 DNA sequence: TGTGCCAGCAGCCCGGCCGGGACAGGGGACGAAAAACTGTTTTTT.

The V gene is TRBV11-2, the J gene TRBJ1-6; D remains unclear. Germline V lookup: CDR1 SGHAT, CDR2 FQNNGV. V lost 3 bases and J 6 bases, leaving 6 bases between the germline ends. The CDR3 extends over 13 amino acids. As DNA, the CDR3 is TGTGCCAGCAGCTTCCGGGGTAATTCACCCCTCCACTTT. Its protein is CASSFRGNSPLHF. Filled out from reference TRBV11-2 and TRBJ1-6, the complete variable domain reads EAGVAQSPRYKIIEKRQSVAFWCNPISGHATLYWYQQILGQGPKLLIQFQNNGVVDDSQLPKDRFSAERLKGVDSTLKIQPAKLEDSAVYLCASSFRGNSPLHFGNGTRLTVT.

This chain connects TRBV19 to TRBJ1-5; 7 nucleotides line up with TRBD1. The J segment lost 7 bases and the V segment lost 0 bases, leaving 6 bases of the junction unmatched. Looked up from germline, CDR1 is LNHDA and CDR2 is SQIVND (reference sequence). This CDR3 has 15 residues. The CDR3 here is CASSIEWAGGQPQHF. CDR3 nucleotide sequence: TGTGCCAGTAGTATAGAATGGGCAGGGGGGCAGCCCCAGCATTTT.

The J gene is TRBJ2-1, the V gene TRBV29-1, with 11 bases lining up with TRBD2. Germline assignment: CDR1 SQVTM and CDR2 ANQGSEA. The V gene end was trimmed by 4 bases and the J gene end by 4 bases; junction bases not matched to a gene: 6. The CDR3 has 15 residues. CDR3 sequence: CSVVGTSGDYNEQFF. The CDR3 DNA reads TGCAGCGTTGTTGGGACTAGCGGTGATTACAATGAGCAGTTCTTC.

The J gene is TRBJ2-1, the V gene TRBV6-2 or TRBV6-3; 8 bases fit TRBD2. After removal of 5 bases from V and 10 bases from J, the junction contained 13 bases not matched to a gene. Germline CDR1 is MNHEY and CDR2 is SVGEGT. This CDR3 has 15 amino acids. The CDR3 loop is CASSPKREPLGEQFF. The CDR3, as DNA: TGTGCCAGCAGTCCGAAGCGGGAGCCCTTGGGGGAGCAGTTCTTC.

The chain joins TRBV5-1 to TRBJ2-3; D uncertain. V was shortened by 0 bases and J by 4 bases, with 6 bases between the two germline ends. CDR1 SGHRS and CDR2 YFSETQ come from the germline V gene. This CDR3 has 13 amino acids. The CDR3 region is CASSLVPADTQYF. The CDR3 region has the DNA TGCGCCAGCAGCTTGGTCCCCGCAGATACGCAGTATTTT.

The chain carries TRBV4-3 and TRBJ1-1; D possibly corresponds to TRBD1 (5 bases). Germline CDR1 reads LGHNA; CDR2 reads YSLEER. Trimming took 3 bases from V and 0 from J, leaving 14 bases between them. This CDR3 is 16 amino acids long. The CDR3 is CASSQGGRNLNTEAFF. CDR3 DNA sequence: TGCGCCAGCAGCCAGGGGGGGAGGAATCTGAACACTGAAGCTTTCTTT.

The count of this clone is one. The genes are TRBV27 and TRBJ2-1; 12 nucleotides align to TRBD1. The CDR3 runs to 21 residues. CDR1 and CDR2 (germline): MNHEY, SMNVEV (reference sequence). V dropped 4 bases and J dropped 5; count of bases not matched to a gene: 21. The CDR3 spells CASSSDVRDRGQGGRNNEQFF. The CDR3 bases are TGTGCCAGCAGTTCCGATGTCCGGGACAGGGGGCAAGGAGGGCGCAACAATGAGCAGTTCTTC.

This chain joins TRBV7-9 and TRBJ1-3, with 7 bases that match TRBD1. The CDR3 consists of 15 residues. Germline V CDR1 and CDR2: SEHNR, FQNEAQ (reference sequence). The junction had 9 bases not matched to a gene; V was cut back by 4 bases and J by 6 bases. Written as DNA, the CDR3 is TGTGCCAGCAGCTCACCGGGACAGCTAATAAACACCATATATTTT. Translating it yields CASSSPGQLINTIYF.

This clone was found a few times. This chain connects TRBV5-1 to TRBJ2-7, with TRBD2 as a possible D gene (6 bases). Germline V CDR1 and CDR2: SGHRS, YFSETQ. Trimming cost V 4 bases and J 3 bases, with 17 bases left between them. The CDR3 runs to 15 residues. The CDR3 bases are TGCGCCAGCAGCCCCGCGGTAGCGGCCAGCTACGAGCAGTACTTC. Translating it yields CASSPAVAASYEQYF.

The V and J genes are TRBV27 and TRBJ2-4; TRBD1 matches 7 bases. The CDR3 spans 16 residues. Germline CDR1 MNHEY, CDR2 SMNVEV (reference sequence). J gave up 0 bases and V 3 bases, and 5 bases lay outside the gene matches. CDR3 sequence (DNA): TGTGCCAGCAGTTTCCGACAGGGATTAGCCAAAAACATTCAGTACTTC. Translated: CASSFRQGLAKNIQYF.

This chain uses TRBV29-1 with TRBJ1-5; TRBD1 is a possible D gene (6 bases). The V gene lost 7 bases and the J gene lost 6 bases, with 16 bases spanning the gap. The CDR3 runs to 13 residues. Germline V gives CDR1 SQVTM, CDR2 ANQGSEA. CDR3 region: CSALYRAGQPQHF. The CDR3 DNA reads as TGCAGCGCCCTATACAGGGCAGGTCAGCCCCAGCATTTT.

This clone was seen a handful of times. V and J are TRBV9 and TRBJ2-5; TRBD2 aligns across 12 bases. The V and J ends lost 0 bases and 5 bases, in that order; junction bases with no gene match: 5. The CDR3 is 16 amino acids. Germline assignment: CDR1 SGDLS and CDR2 YYNGEE. CDR3 bases: TGTGCCAGCAGCGTAGGACTAGCGGGAGTAGTTGAGACCCAGTACTTC. Translation: CASSVGLAGVVETQYF.